This TCR beta chain was captured in a study of Graves' ophthalmopathy and Graves' hyperthyroidism. The CDR3 runs 16 residues. From germline, CDR1 is SEHNR and CDR2 FQNEAQ (reference sequence). The authors amplified TCR beta CDR3 regions, and they did so from RNA transcripts for repertoire sequencing. First-round RT-PCR relied on HTBI primers, and a second-round multiplex PCR came next. TCRdb ran MiXCR on the multiplex PCR reads and lists one entry per CDR3 protein. The data hold over a million distinct CDR3 sequences, with less than 45% observed a single time. For this clonotype: One end of the junction fails to match germline, which may point to a read error.

Sequencing used peripheral blood or thyroid tissue (not recorded which). This chain uses TRBV7-9 with TRBJ1-5; D is perhaps TRBD1 (5 bases). The clonotype comes from an adult man with Graves' hyperthyroidism. CDR3 in DNA: TGCGCCAGCAGCCAAGAGAGACAGACTTTCAATCAGCCCCAGCATTTT. It yields the protein CASSQERQTFNQPQHF.